The 11 T cell receptor beta chains below were found in one sample sequenced in a study of blood T cell repertoires in COVID-19. Only in-frame clones appear in the TCRdb table, and some are missing; sequencing was by immunoSEQ multiplex PCR. The data hold 40,000 to 45,000 clones, with 88% observed a single time. The sample was peripheral blood. These receptors all come from a human donor in a cohort sampled during active COVID-19.

This chain joins TRBV4-1 and TRBJ2-1; 9 bases agree with TRBD2. After removal of 0 bases from V and 7 bases from J, the junction contained 7 bases not matched to a gene. In germline, CDR1 is MGHRA, CDR2 YSYEKL. The CDR3 is made up of 16 amino acids. CDR3 nucleotides: TGCGCCAGCAGCCAAGATAATGGTAGCGGGGGTAATGAGCAGTTCTTC. It yields the protein CASSQDNGSGGNEQFF.

This clone was counted only a few times. The chain is built from TRBV7-9 and TRBJ1-2; D unclear. Germline V gives CDR1 SEHNR, CDR2 FQNEAQ (reference sequence). The CDR3 spans 13 residues. V was pared by 3 bases and J by 6 bases, with 11 bases between. The CDR3, as DNA: TGTGCCAGCAGCTTGAGGGTCGGAGATGGCTACACCTTC. Amino acid sequence: CASSLRVGDGYTF.

This rearrangement joins TRBV29-1 to TRBJ1-1; 11 bases are a match to TRBD1. V shed 0 bases, J shed 6 bases, and the junction held 6 bases outside the gene matches. The CDR3 contains 15 residues. The germline gives CDR1 SQVTM, CDR2 ANQGSEA. The CDR3 DNA reads TGCAGCGTTGAAGATCGGGACAGGGGGTCCGCTGAAGCTTTCTTT. This gives the protein CSVEDRDRGSAEAFF.

This rearrangement joins TRBV9 to TRBJ2-2; D call uncertain. This CDR3 is 14 amino acids long. Germline CDR1 and CDR2: SGDLS and YYNGEE. Trimming took 2 bases from V and 0 from J, leaving 5 bases between them. CDR3 sequence: CASSVRANTGELFF. The CDR3 DNA is TGTGCCAGCAGCGTCCGAGCGAACACCGGGGAGCTGTTTTTT.

This rearrangement joins TRBV3-1 (or the pseudogene TRBV3-2) to TRBJ2-5; 9 bases agree with TRBD2. V was clipped by 8 bases and J by 2 bases; unmatched bases: 6. The CDR3 extends over 14 amino acids. Germline assignment: CDR1 LGHDT and CDR2 YNNKEL (reference sequence). The CDR3 region is CASAGGTLQETQYF. The CDR3 region has the DNA TGTGCCAGCGCGGGGGGGACGTTACAAGAGACCCAGTACTTC.

This sequence joins TRBV19 and TRBJ2-5; 12 nucleotides align to TRBD2. Germline assignment: CDR1 LNHDA and CDR2 SQIVND (reference sequence). The CDR3 spans 17 residues. V shed 6 bases and J 5 bases; nucleotides not matched to a gene: 13. The CDR3 nucleotides read TGTGCCAGTAGCCTATCTAGCGGGGGGGGCAGGATGGAGACCCAGTACTTC. This codes for CASSLSSGGGRMETQYF.

V and J are TRBV3-1 (or the pseudogene TRBV3-2) and TRBJ1-3, with TRBD1 matching over 9 bases. Trimming removed 2 bases from V and 7 bases from J; junction bases left unmatched: 18. This CDR3 is 19 amino acids long. Per the germline V gene, CDR1 is LGHDT and CDR2 is YNNKEL (reference sequence). CDR3 protein: CASSQLRDRVGSPGNTIYF. CDR3 DNA sequence: TGTGCCAGCAGCCAACTCCGGGACAGGGTTGGATCTCCCGGGAACACCATATATTTT.

The CDR3 nucleotides read TGCGCCAGCTGCTCCGGGACAGGGAAGTACAATGAGCAGTTCTTC. Translating it yields CASCSGTGKYNEQFF. The chain joins TRBV5-1 to TRBJ2-1; 9 nucleotides agree with TRBD1. J lost 4 bases, V lost 7 bases, and 9 bases had no gene match. Germline values: CDR1 SGHRS, CDR2 YFSETQ. The CDR3 runs to 15 residues. The variable domain in full, with the rest retrieved from reference TRBV5-1 and TRBJ2-1, is KAGVTQTPRYLIKTRGQQVTLSCSPISGHRSVSWYQQTPGQGLQFLFEYFSETQRNKGNFPGRFSGRQFSNSRSEMNVSTLELGDSALYLCASCSGTGKYNEQFFGPGTRLTVL.

The chain recombines TRBV6-6 with TRBJ2-1; TRBD1 is a possible D gene (5 bases). Trimming cost V 5 bases and J 6 bases, with 17 bases left between them. Germline-derived CDR1 and CDR2 are MNHNY and SVGAGI (reference sequence). There are 15 residues in the CDR3. The CDR3 loop is CASSRIPPQGNEQFF. CDR3 coding DNA: TGTGCCAGCAGTCGAATTCCCCCCCAGGGCAATGAGCAGTTCTTC.

This sequence joins TRBV4-2 and TRBJ2-7; tentatively, D is TRBD1 (7 bases). The CDR3 extends over 18 amino acids. The germline V gene has CDR1 LGHNA and CDR2 YNFKEQ. V was pared by 4 bases and J by 0 bases, with 22 bases between. Written as DNA, the CDR3 is TGTGCCAGCAGCCGAACACTAACCAGGGGGGCGAGCTCCTACGAGCAGTACTTC. Residues: CASSRTLTRGASSYEQYF.

The genes are TRBV6-5 and TRBJ2-1; TRBD2 aligns across 12 bases. V was clipped by 2 bases and J by 7 bases; unmatched bases: 3. The germline V gene has CDR1 MNHEY and CDR2 SVGAGI. There are 15 residues in the CDR3. This chain's CDR3 is CASSYLAGGPNEQFF. CDR3 bases: TGTGCCAGCAGTTACCTAGCGGGGGGGCCGAATGAGCAGTTCTTC.